A single count supports the clone carrying this TCR beta chain. The source of the sample is a study of blood T cell repertoires in COVID-19. About the study: Sources were T cells, B-cell-depleted T cells, or PBMCs; the material itself was cDNA or gDNA.

Clinical histories supplied by participants themselves formed the basis of cohort assignment. All recovered Cohort 3 donors got two negative PCRs, got clearance, or saw symptom resolution. Repertoires were generated with immunoSEQ multiplex PCR, while TCRdb's copy carries only in-frame clones and drops some. The sample records around 250,000 clones, around 89% being singletons. Germline V CDR1 and CDR2: SGDLS, YYNGEE. The CDR3 runs to 14 residues. Trimming removed 2 bases from V and 8 bases from J; junction bases left unmatched: 9. This clonotype originated in a woman aged 25-40 years who had recovered from COVID-19. What was sequenced was PBMCs or T cells enriched from blood (not recorded which). V and J are TRBV9 and TRBJ1-2; TRBD1 matches at 7 bases. Here the CDR3 DNA reads TGTGCCAGCAGCGTTTCACAGGGGTTGGGAGGCTACACCTTC. This gives the protein CASSVSQGLGGYTF.